The entry below gives a single T cell receptor beta chain sequence along with its context. Original methodology: Nucleated cell number was recorded as an estimate derived from reference gene primer amplification. The method was immunoSEQ multiplex PCR; TCRdb's version includes in-frame clones alone and lacks a portion of them. V and J calls and clone size follow that table, whereas D and trimming were derived from the DNA. The table records more than 95,000 clones, around 83% of them present only once. The source of the sample is a study of blood T cell repertoires in COVID-19. Study-wide context: From the United States, Italy and Spain came samples of acute and convalescent COVID-19. PBMCs, B-cell-depleted T cells, or T cells were the source of the cDNA or gDNA that made up the material.

The germline V gene has CDR1 SGHNT and CDR2 YYREEE (reference sequence). The V and J ends lost 4 bases and 2 bases respectively, with 13 bases between them. The CDR3 extends over 14 amino acids. This clonotype originated in a man aged 80 or over with active or convalescent COVID-19. The gene calls are TRBV5-4 and TRBJ2-7; D possibly corresponds to TRBD2 (6 bases). What was sequenced was peripheral blood. CDR3 residues: CASSRDLGAYEQYF. The DNA of the CDR3 is TGTGCCAGCAGCCGGGACTTGGGGGCCTACGAGCAGTACTTC.